Following are 9 T cell receptor beta chains from one sample sequenced in a study of blood T cell repertoires in COVID-19. The data were produced by immunoSEQ multiplex PCR, yet TCRdb's version contains in-frame clones alone and is incomplete. Of tens of thousands of clones in the sample, approximately 84% are singletons; the top ten hold 11%. Sequenced input: peripheral blood. These receptors were collected from a man in his 70s with active or convalescent COVID-19.

J is TRBJ2-3 and V is TRBV5-4, with D uncertain. Germline CDR1 SGHNT, CDR2 YYREEE (reference sequence). Between the trimmed V and J ends, which lost 4 bases and 7 bases, there was a span of 13 bases. This CDR3 has 13 residues. The CDR3 DNA sequence: TGTGCCAGCAGCCCGGCCGGGTCGTATACGCAGTATTTT. Translation: CASSPAGSYTQYF.

The V call is TRBV10-3, the J call TRBJ2-7; D remains unclear. There are 14 residues in the CDR3. Germline V gene data show CDR1 as ENHRY and CDR2 as SYGVKD. V lost 4 bases to trimming and J lost 1 base, with 11 bases between them. The CDR3 nucleotides are TGTGCCATCAGTGCAGGAATTGGATCCTACGAGCAGTACTTC. Residues: CAISAGIGSYEQYF.

J is TRBJ2-2 and V is TRBV6-5, with 9 bases identical to TRBD1. The CDR3 runs 14 residues. Losses at the gene ends were 10 bases for V and 4 bases for J; bases not matched to a gene: 7. The germline V gene has CDR1 MNHEY and CDR2 SVGAGI. The CDR3 region is CATTRTGATGELFF. CDR3 DNA sequence: TGTGCCACCACCCGGACAGGGGCCACCGGGGAGCTGTTTTTT.

The V and J genes are TRBV18 and TRBJ1-2; D possibly corresponds to TRBD1 (6 bases). This CDR3 comprises 13 residues. Trimming left V 4 bases short and J 7 bases short, with 13 bases between. CDR1 is KGHSH and CDR2 is LQKENI in the germline V gene. The CDR3 sequence: CASSQGERFGYTF. Here the CDR3 DNA reads TGTGCCAGCTCACAGGGGGAAAGGTTTGGCTACACCTTC.

This sequence joins TRBV7-9 and TRBJ1-1, with D possibly matching TRBD1 (6 bases). Germline-derived CDR1 and CDR2 are SEHNR and FQNEAQ (reference sequence). V lost 1 base to trimming and J lost 6 bases, with 9 bases between them. CDR3 size: 13 residues. In DNA form, the CDR3 reads TGTGCCAGCAGCTTAGATCCAGGGGCTGAAGCTTTCTTT. Translation: CASSLDPGAEAFF.

The chain uses TRBV19 and TRBJ1-6; D is ambiguous. CDR1 is LNHDA and CDR2 is SQIVND in the germline V gene (reference sequence). With 1 base removed from V and 8 bases from J, the gap between germline ends came to 3 bases. The CDR3 has 12 amino acids. CDR3 in DNA: TGTGCCAGTAGTATAGGAGATTCACCCCTCCACTTT. Protein product: CASSIGDSPLHF.

V gene TRBV19 combines with J gene TRBJ2-5; D might be TRBD2 (5 bases). Germline V gene sequence: CDR1 LNHDA, CDR2 SQIVND (reference sequence). V lost 3 bases and J 1 base, leaving 12 bases between the germline ends. The length of the CDR3 is 15 residues. The DNA of the CDR3 is TGTGCCAGTAGTATCAGCGGTGGGAGCCAAGAGACCCAGTACTTC. It is translated as CASSISGGSQETQYF.

This clone was counted a single time. The rearrangement links TRBV5-1 to TRBJ2-7; TRBD1 matches 9 bases. Germline V gene lookup returns CDR1 SGHRS and CDR2 YFSETQ. Unmatched junction bases numbered 3, after V lost 5 bases and J lost 3 bases. This CDR3 has 13 amino acids. CDR3 in DNA: TGCGCCAGCAGGGAGGGACAGGGCTACGAGCAGTACTTC. It encodes CASREGQGYEQYF. The complete variable domain, with remaining parts taken from reference TRBV5-1 and TRBJ2-7, reads KAGVTQTPRYLIKTRGQQVTLSCSPISGHRSVSWYQQTPGQGLQFLFEYFSETQRNKGNFPGRFSGRQFSNSRSEMNVSTLELGDSALYLCASREGQGYEQYFGPGTRLTVT.

This clone was counted a single time. The genes are TRBV3-1 (or the pseudogene TRBV3-2) and TRBJ2-1; 10 nucleotides agree with TRBD2. Germline V lookup: CDR1 LGHDT, CDR2 YNNKEL (reference sequence). The J segment lost 10 bases and the V segment lost 2 bases, leaving 8 bases of the junction unmatched. The CDR3 runs to 15 residues. Written as DNA, the CDR3 is TGTGCCAGCAGCCAACGCCTAGCGGGAGAGGCGGAGCAGTTCTTC. Translation gives CASSQRLAGEAEQFF.